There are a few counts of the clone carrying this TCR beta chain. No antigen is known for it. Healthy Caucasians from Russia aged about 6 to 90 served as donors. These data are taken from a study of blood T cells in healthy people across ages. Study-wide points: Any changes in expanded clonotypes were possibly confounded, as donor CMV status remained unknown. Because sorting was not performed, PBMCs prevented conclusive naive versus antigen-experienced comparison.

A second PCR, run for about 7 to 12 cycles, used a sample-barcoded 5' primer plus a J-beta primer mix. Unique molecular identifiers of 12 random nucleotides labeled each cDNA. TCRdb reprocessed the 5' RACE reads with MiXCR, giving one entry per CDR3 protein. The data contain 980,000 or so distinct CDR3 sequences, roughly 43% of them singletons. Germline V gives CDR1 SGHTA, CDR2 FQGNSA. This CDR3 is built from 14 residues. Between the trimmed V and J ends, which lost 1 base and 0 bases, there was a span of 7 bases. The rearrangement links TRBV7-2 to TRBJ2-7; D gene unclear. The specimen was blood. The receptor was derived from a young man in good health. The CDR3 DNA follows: TGTGCCAGCAGCTTAGAGAGAGCCTCCTACGAGCAGTACTTC. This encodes CASSLERASYEQYF.